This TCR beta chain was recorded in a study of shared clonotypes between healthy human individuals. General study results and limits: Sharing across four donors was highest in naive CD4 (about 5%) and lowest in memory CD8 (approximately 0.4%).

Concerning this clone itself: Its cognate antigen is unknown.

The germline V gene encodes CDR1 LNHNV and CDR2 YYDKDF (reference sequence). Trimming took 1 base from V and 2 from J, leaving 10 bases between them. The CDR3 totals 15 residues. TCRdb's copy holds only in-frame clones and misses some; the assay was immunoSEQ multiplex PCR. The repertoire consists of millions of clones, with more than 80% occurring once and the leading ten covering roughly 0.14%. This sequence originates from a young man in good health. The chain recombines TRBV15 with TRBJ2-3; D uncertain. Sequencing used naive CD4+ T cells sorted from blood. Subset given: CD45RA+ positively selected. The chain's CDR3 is CATSRGDGYTDTQYF. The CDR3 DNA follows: TGTGCCACCAGCAGAGGTGACGGCTACACAGATACGCAGTATTTT.